Included here is one T cell receptor beta chain sequence, with context. This sample stems from a study of neoadjuvant anti-PD-1 for oral cavity cancer. Turning to the study itself: Patients without progression received a fourth nivolumab dose around day 43, then surgical resection on days 50-56.

Method: immunoSEQ multiplex PCR; TCRdb's copy keeps in-frame clones and lacks some. The sample yields a few thousand clones, 45% to 60% seen once. As for time point: after neoadjuvant nivolumab, at surgical resection. CDR1 and CDR2 (germline): MNHNY, SVGAGI (reference sequence). The CDR3 runs to 13 residues. Trimming removed 4 bases at V and 5 bases at J, with 11 bases between. Sequenced material: tumor tissue, taken after nivolumab (anti-PD-1) treatment. This receptor was identified in a person aged 35 to 85 with oral cavity squamous cell carcinoma. This sequence joins TRBV6-6 and TRBJ1-1, with D possibly being TRBD1 (5 bases). CDR3 sequence reads: CASSLGGTTEAFF. CDR3 DNA: TGTGCCAGCAGTTTGGGCGGGACGACTGAAGCTTTCTTT.